The entry below describes one T cell receptor (beta chain). The data were obtained in a study of blood T cell repertoires in COVID-19. Study-wide background: There were acute and convalescent COVID-19 samples, and they came from the United States, Italy and Spain. The analysed material was cDNA or gDNA that came from T cells, B-cell-depleted T cells, or PBMCs.

The germline V gene has CDR1 SEHNR and CDR2 FQNEAQ (reference sequence). The CDR3 sequence is 14 residues long. With 8 bases clipped from V and 4 bases from J, the junction kept 7 bases outside the gene matches. Methods used by the authors: Reference gene primers were amplified, and this amplification served to estimate nucleated cell counts. Method: immunoSEQ multiplex PCR; TCRdb's copy keeps in-frame clones and lacks some. From that table come the V and J calls and clone size; the DNA was used to work out D and trimming. The repertoire holds tens of thousands of clones, with roughly 87% as singletons.

The source of this sequence is a man older than 75 with acute or convalescent COVID-19. The rearrangement uses TRBV7-9 and TRBJ2-4; TRBD2 aligns across 8 bases. Sequencing was done on a sample of peripheral blood. The CDR3 DNA reads TGTGCCAGCCTCGAGGCGGGGGGTAAAAACATTCAGTACTTC. Translating gives CASLEAGGKNIQYF.